This T cell receptor beta chain is drawn from a study of shared clonotypes between healthy human individuals. This CDR3 contains 15 residues. V was clipped by 5 bases and J by 2 bases; unmatched bases: 5. Looked up from germline, CDR1 is PRHDT and CDR2 is FYEKMQ (reference sequence). The assay was immunoSEQ multiplex PCR, and TCRdb's table has in-frame clones only and misses some. Seen here are about 550,000 clones, around 95% observed once, and the top ten hold 0.09% to 0.13%. Positive CCR7 selection of CD45RO-negative cells yielded the naive CD8 cells, and terminally differentiated effector memory CD45RA+ cells were excluded.

The gene calls are TRBV13 and TRBJ2-5, with TRBD1 matching over 10 bases. The sequencing sample was made of naive CD8+ T cells sorted from blood. This clonotype originated in a woman between 25 and 40 years old in good health. The DNA of the CDR3 is TGTGCCAGCAGCCCGCGGGACAGGGGTCAAGAGACCCAGTACTTC. It codes for CASSPRDRGQETQYF.